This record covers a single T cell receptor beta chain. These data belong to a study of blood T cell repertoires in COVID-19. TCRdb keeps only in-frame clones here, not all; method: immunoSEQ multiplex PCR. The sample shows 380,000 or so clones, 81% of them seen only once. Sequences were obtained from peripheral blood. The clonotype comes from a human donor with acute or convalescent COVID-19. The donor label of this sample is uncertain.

Written as DNA, the CDR3 is TGTGCCAGCAGCCGGGACTTGAACACTGAAGCTTTCTTT. It is translated as CASSRDLNTEAFF. The chain combines TRBV2 with TRBJ1-1, with D possibly TRBD1 on 5 matching bases. The ends were cut back, 6 bases at V and 0 bases at J, with 8 bases in the middle. The CDR3 length is 13 residues. Germline lookup yields CDR1 SNHLY and CDR2 FYNNEI. The entire variable domain, with the rest obtained from reference TRBV2 and TRBJ1-1, is as follows: EPEVTQTPSHQVTQMGQEVILRCVPISNHLYFYWYRQILGQKVEFLVSFYNNEISEKSEIFDDQFSVERPDGSNFTLKIRSTKLEDSAMYFCASSRDLNTEAFFGQGTRLTVV.